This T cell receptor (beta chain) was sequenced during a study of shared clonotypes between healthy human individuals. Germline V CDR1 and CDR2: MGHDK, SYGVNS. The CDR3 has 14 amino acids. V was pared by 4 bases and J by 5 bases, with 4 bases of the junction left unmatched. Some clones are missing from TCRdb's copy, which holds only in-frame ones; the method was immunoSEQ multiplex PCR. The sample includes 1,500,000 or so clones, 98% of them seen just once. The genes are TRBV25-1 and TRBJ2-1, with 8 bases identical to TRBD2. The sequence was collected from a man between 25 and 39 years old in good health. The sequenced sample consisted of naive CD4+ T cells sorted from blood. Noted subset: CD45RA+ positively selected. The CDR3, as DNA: TGTGCCAGCAGTGCAGCGGGAGTCAACAATGAGCAGTTCTTC. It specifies CASSAAGVNNEQFF.